This T cell receptor beta chain was obtained from a study of shared clonotypes between healthy human individuals. Overall study results and limits: Between four donors, naive CD4 clonotypes were shared at a level of about 5%. The generation probabilities recorded for non-shared clonotypes fell below those of clonotypes shared by all four donors.

Data came from immunoSEQ multiplex PCR; TCRdb stores just in-frame clones and leaves some out. This sample has about 2.2 million clones, with 90% to 95% found just once. This clone was recorded once. The antigen is unknown. CD8 cells classed as naive were CD45RO-negative and positively selected for CCR7, excluding terminally differentiated effector memory CD45RA+ cells. Healthy HIV-negative adults without recent acute infections or vaccinations served as donors. The V gene end was trimmed by 2 bases and the J gene end by 4 bases; junction bases not matched to a gene: 4. CDR1 and CDR2 from the germline V gene are SGHRS and YFSETQ. CDR3 length: 15 amino acids.

The receptor comes from a man in his late teens or twenties in good health. Some clones in this sample may be carry-over from other donors' samples. The sample was naive CD8+ T cells from PBMCs. The rearrangement joins TRBV5-1 to TRBJ2-1, with TRBD1 matching 9 bases. CDR3 bases: TGCGCCAGCAGCTTAACAGGGGGCCATTACAATGAGCAGTTCTTC. It encodes CASSLTGGHYNEQFF.